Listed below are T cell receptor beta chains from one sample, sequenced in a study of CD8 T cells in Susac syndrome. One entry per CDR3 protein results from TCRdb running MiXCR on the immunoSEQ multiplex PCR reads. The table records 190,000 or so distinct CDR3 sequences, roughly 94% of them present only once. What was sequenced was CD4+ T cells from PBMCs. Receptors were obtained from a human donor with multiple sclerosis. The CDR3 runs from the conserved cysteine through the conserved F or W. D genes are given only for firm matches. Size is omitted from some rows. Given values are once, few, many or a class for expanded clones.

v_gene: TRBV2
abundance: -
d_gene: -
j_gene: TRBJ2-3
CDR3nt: TGTGCCAGCAGTCCACCGGCCGGCACCGTGGGGCAGTATTTT
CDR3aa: CASSPPAGTVGQYF

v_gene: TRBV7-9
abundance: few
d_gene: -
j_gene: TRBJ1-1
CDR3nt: TGTGCCAGCAGCTTGCGAACGGGCACTGAAGCTTTCTTT
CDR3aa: CASSLRTGTEAFF

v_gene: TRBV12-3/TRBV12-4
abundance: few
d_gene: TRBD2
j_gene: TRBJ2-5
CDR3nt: TGTGCCAGCAGTCCCCGGCGGGGGGAGACCCAGTACTTC
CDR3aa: CASSPRRGETQYF

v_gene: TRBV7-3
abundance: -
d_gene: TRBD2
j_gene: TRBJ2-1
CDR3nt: TGTGCCAGCAGCCGTGGTTGGACTAGCGGGGGGGCCCATGAGCAGTTCTTC
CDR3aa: CASSRGWTSGGAHEQFF

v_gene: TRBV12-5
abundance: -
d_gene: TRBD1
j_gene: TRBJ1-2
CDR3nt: TGTGCTAGTGGTCAAACAACAGGGGGATTAGGCTATGGCTACACCTTC
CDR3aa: CASGQTTGGLGYGYTF

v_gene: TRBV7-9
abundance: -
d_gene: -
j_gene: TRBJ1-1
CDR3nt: TGTGCCAGCAGATCCTCCGGGGGGGGATTCTCTGAAGCTTTCTTT
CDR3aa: CASRSSGGGFSEAFF

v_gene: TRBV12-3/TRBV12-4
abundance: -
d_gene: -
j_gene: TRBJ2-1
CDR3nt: TGTGCCAGCAGGGTCGGGCCCGGGGCCTACAATGAGCAGTTCTTC
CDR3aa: CASRVGPGAYNEQFF

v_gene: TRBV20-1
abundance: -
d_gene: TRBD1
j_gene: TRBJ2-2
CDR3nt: TGCAGTGCCCAAGACAGGGGAAGCGCCGGGGAGCTGTTTTTT
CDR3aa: CSAQDRGSAGELFF

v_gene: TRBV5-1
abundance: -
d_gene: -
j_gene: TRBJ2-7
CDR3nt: TGCGCCAGCAGCCTTGGAGGGGCCTCCTACGAGCAGTACTTC
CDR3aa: CASSLGGASYEQYF

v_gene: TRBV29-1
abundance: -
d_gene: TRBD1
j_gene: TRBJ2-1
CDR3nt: TGCAGCGTCGTCCGGGACAGGGGATACAATGAGCAGTTCTTC
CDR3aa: CSVVRDRGYNEQFF

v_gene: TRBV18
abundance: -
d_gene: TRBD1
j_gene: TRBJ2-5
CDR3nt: TGTGCCAGCTTCCCCGGGACAGGGGAGTCAGAGACCCAGTACTTC
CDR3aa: CASFPGTGESETQYF

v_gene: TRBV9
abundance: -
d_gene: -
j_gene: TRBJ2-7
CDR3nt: TGTGCCAGCAGCGTGGGCCCCTCCGGCCGCTACGAGCAGTACTTC
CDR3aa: CASSVGPSGRYEQYF

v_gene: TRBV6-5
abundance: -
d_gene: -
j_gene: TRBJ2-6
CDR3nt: TGTGCCAGCAGTTCCATCTCCCCCGGGGCTGGGGCCAACGTCCTGACTTTC
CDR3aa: CASSSISPGAGANVLTF

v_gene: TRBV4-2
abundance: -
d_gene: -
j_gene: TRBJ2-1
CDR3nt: TGTGCCAGCAGCCAAGATGGAACGGGGGTCGATGAGCAGTTCTTC
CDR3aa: CASSQDGTGVDEQFF

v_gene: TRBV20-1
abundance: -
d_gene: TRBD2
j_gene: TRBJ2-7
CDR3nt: TGCAGTGCTAGACATAGCGGGGGCTACGAGCAGTACTTC
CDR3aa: CSARHSGGYEQYF

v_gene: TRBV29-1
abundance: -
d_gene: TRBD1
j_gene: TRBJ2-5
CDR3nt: TGCAGCGTTGGCGGGACAGGGGGCGAAGAGACCCAGTACTTC
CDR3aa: CSVGGTGGEETQYF

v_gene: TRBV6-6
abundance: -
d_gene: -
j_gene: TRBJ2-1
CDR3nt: TGTGCCAGCAGTAAACAAGCCTACAATGAGCAGTTCTTC
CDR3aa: CASSKQAYNEQFF

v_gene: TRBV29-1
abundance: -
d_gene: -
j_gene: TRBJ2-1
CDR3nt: TGCAGCGTTCATGCCGGGACGTCAAATGAGCAGTTCTTC
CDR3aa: CSVHAGTSNEQFF

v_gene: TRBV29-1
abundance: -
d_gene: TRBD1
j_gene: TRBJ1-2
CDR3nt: TGCAGCGTGTCTCAGGGGACAGGGCCCTATGGCTACACCTTC
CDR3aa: CSVSQGTGPYGYTF

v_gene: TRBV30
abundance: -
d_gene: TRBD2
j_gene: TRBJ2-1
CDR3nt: TGTGCCTGGAGGGGAGGGACTAGCAAATATGAGCAGTTCTTC
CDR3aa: CAWRGGTSKYEQFF

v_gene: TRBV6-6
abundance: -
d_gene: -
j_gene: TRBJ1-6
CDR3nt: TGTGCCAGCACCGCCGAGGGGTCGACGCAGGATTCACCCCTCCACTTT
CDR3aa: CASTAEGSTQDSPLHF

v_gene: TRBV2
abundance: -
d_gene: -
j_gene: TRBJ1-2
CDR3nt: TGTGCCAGCAGTGGGCTTTATGGCTACACCTTC
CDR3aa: CASSGLYGYTF

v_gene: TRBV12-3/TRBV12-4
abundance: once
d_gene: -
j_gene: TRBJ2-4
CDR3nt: TGTGCCAGCAGTTTTCTCGCAGCGGGGGGACAGGACATTCAGTACTTC
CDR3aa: CASSFLAAGGQDIQYF

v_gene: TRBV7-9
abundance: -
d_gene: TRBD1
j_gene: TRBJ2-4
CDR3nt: TGTGCCAGCAGCCTGGGACAGGGAGAAAACATTCAGTACTTC
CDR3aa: CASSLGQGENIQYF

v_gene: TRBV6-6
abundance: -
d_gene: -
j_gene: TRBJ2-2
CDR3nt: TGTGCCAGCAGTTACCGACCGTTGGGTCCTCCCGGGGAGCTGTTTTTT
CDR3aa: CASSYRPLGPPGELFF

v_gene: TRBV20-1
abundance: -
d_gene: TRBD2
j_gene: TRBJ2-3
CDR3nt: TGCAGTGCTTCTGCTAGCGGGGGCCCCACAGATACGCAGTATTTT
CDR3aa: CSASASGGPTDTQYF

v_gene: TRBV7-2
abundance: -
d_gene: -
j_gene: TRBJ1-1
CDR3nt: TGTGCCAGCAGCTTAGCGCCACAGGTTTTTCGGACTGAAGCTTTCTTT
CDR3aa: CASSLAPQVFRTEAFF

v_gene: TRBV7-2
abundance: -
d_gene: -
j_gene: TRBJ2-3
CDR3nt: TGTGCCAGCAGCTTAGTGGCAGGGGAGATGGATACGCAGTATTTT
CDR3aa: CASSLVAGEMDTQYF

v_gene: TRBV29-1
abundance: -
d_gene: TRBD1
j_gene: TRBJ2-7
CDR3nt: TGCAGCGTGTTGACAGGGGACGAGCAGTACTTC
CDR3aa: CSVLTGDEQYF

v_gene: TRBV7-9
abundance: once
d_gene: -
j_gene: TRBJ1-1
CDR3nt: TGTGCCAGCAGAAGGGGGGAAGCTTTCTTT
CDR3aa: CASRRGEAFF

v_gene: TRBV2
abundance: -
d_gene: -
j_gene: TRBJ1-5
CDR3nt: TGTGCCAGCAGTGACGATAGCAATCAGCCCCAGCATTTT
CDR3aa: CASSDDSNQPQHF

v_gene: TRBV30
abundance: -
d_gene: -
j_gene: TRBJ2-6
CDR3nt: TGTGCCGGGGGTGGTGGGGCCAACGTCCTGACTTTC
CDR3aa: CAGGGGANVLTF

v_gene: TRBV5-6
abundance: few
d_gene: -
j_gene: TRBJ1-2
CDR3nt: TGTGCCAGCAGTTTGCAGGGTAACTATGGCTACACCTTC
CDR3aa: CASSLQGNYGYTF

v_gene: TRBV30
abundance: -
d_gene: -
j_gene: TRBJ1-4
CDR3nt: TGTGCCTGGACCTTGAGATTGAGGAATGAAAAACTGTTTTTT
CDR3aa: CAWTLRLRNEKLFF

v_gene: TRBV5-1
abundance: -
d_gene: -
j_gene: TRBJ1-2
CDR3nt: TGCGCCAGCAGCCCGGCGGACAACTATGGCTACACCTTC
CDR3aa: CASSPADNYGYTF

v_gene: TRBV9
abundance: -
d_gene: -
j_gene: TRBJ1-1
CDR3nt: TGTGCCAGCAGCGTAGCTGATGTTTACGGGGGTGAAGCTTTCTTT
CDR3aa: CASSVADVYGGEAFF

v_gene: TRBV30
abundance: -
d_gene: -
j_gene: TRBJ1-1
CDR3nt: TGTGCCTGGAGTGGGACATTAGCGATGACTGAAGCTTTCTTT
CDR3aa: CAWSGTLAMTEAFF

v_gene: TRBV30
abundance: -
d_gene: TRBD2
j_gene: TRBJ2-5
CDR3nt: TGTGCCTGGAGTGTACGGTTAAGGCGGGGGTCGCAGACCCAGTACTTC
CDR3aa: CAWSVRLRRGSQTQYF

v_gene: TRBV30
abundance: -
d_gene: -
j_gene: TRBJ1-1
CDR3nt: TGTGCCTGGGCAGTTAACACTGAAGCTTTCTTT
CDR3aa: CAWAVNTEAFF